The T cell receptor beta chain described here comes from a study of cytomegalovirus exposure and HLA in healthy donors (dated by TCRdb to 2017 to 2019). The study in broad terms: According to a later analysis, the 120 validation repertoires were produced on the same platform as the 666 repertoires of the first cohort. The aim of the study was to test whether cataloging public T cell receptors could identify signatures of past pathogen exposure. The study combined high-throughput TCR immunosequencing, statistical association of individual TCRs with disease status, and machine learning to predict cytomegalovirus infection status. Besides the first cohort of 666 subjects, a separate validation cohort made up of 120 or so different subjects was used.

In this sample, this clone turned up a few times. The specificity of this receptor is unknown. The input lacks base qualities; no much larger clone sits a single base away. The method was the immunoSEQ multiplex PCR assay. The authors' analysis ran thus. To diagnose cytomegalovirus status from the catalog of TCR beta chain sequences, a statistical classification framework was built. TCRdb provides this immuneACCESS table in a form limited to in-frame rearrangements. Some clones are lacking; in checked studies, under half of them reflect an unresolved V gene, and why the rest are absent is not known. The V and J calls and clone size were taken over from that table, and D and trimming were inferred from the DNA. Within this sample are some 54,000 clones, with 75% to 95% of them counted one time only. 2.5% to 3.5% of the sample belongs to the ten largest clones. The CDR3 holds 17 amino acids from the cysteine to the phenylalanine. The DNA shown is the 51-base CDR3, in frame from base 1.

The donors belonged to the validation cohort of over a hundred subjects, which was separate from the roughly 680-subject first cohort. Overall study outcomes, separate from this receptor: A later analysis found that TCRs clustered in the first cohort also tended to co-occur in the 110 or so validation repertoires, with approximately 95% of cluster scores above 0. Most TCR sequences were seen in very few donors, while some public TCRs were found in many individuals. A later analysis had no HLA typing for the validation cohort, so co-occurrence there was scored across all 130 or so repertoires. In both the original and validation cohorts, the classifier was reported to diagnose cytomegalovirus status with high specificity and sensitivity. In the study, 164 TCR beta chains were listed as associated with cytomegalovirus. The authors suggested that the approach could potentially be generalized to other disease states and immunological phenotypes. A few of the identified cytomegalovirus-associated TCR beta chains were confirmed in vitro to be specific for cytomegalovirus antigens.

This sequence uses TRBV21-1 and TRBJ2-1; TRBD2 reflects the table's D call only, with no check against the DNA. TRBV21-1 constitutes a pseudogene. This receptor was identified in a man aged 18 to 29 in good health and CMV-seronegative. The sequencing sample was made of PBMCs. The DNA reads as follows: TGTGCCAGCAGCAAAGCAAGTGGACTAGTGCCTTCCAATGAGCAGTTCTTC. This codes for CASSKASGLVPSNEQFF.